One sample yielded the 7 T cell receptor beta chains listed below, sequenced in a study of T cells in Graves' hyperthyroidism and ophthalmopathy. Authors of the study amplified TCR beta CDR3 regions from RNA transcripts. The study used the HTBI primer set for a first-round RT-PCR of the TCR CDR3. In TCRdb, the multiplex PCR reads were re-called with MiXCR into one record per CDR3 protein. The data contain roughly 740,000 distinct CDR3 sequences, around 15% of them seen just once; the ten biggest clones take up under 9.5%. Sequenced input: blood. The receptors shown here come from a man between 18 and 29 years old with Graves' hyperthyroidism.

CDR3 sequence (DNA): TGTGCCAGCAGTTTACGTAGCCAGCAGTACTTC. Translated, it gives CASSLRSQQYF. The gene calls are TRBV28 and TRBJ2-7; no clear D gene. Germline CDR1 MDHEN, CDR2 SYDVKM. The CDR3 sequence is 11 residues long. The V end was cut by 2 bases, the J end by 8 bases, with 7 bases between.

The chain carries TRBV24-1 and TRBJ2-7, with D tentatively TRBD1 (6 bases). This CDR3 has 12 amino acids. The V end lost 6 bases, the J end lost 3 bases, and 8 bases lay between the germline ends. Germline CDR1 is KGHDR and CDR2 is SFDVKD. The CDR3 sequence: CATSSGDYEQYF. CDR3 nucleotides: TGTGCCACCAGTTCAGGGGACTACGAGCAGTACTTC.

This clonotype was seen ten or more times. The genes are TRBV12-3 or TRBV12-4 and TRBJ2-5; D unresolved. The CDR3 sequence is 13 residues long. V gave up 6 bases and J gave up 5 bases, with 13 bases separating them. CDR3: CASSTLIGETQYF. As DNA, the CDR3 is TGTGCCAGCAGCACACTGATAGGCGAGACCCAGTACTTC.

This clonotype appeared a few times. The chain uses TRBV6-2 or TRBV6-3 and TRBJ1-1; 7 nucleotides agree with TRBD1. After removal of 4 bases from V and 11 bases from J, the junction contained 19 bases not matched to a gene. The CDR3 has 16 amino acids. CDR1 and CDR2 from the germline V gene are MNHEY and SVGEGT. The CDR3 spells CASSSPFERGGDSAFF. The CDR3 coding sequence is TGTGCCAGCAGTTCGCCCTTCGAGAGAGGGGGCGATAGTGCTTTCTTT.

This clonotype was detected only a few times. In DNA form, the CDR3 reads TGTGCCAGCAGTTGGACTAGTCAGGAGACCCAGTACTTC. The encoded protein is CASSWTSQETQYF. The genes are TRBV28 and TRBJ2-5; TRBD2 agrees at 7 bases. This CDR3 has 13 residues. Germline CDR1 reads MDHEN; CDR2 reads SYDVKM. Trimming took 4 bases from V and 5 from J; bases not matched to a gene: 4.

J is TRBJ1-1 and V is TRBV7-9, with D hard to call. This CDR3 contains 16 residues. Trimming left V 5 bases short and J 1 base short, with 17 bases between. Germline assignment: CDR1 SEHNR and CDR2 FQNEAQ (reference sequence). In DNA form, the CDR3 reads TGTGCCAGCAGCCCGGGAAATGGGTTTACGAACACTGAAGCTTTCTTT. It yields the protein CASSPGNGFTNTEAFF.

This clonotype was counted at least ten times. J is TRBJ2-6 and V is TRBV5-5, with a weak D call TRBD2 (5 bases). The V and J ends lost 4 bases and 3 bases respectively, with 20 bases between them. The germline V gene has CDR1 SGHKS and CDR2 YYEKEE (reference sequence). The CDR3 totals 18 residues. This CDR3 reads CASSLRARGESGANVLTF. The CDR3 DNA reads TGTGCCAGCAGCCTGAGGGCCCGGGGAGAGAGTGGGGCCAACGTCCTGACTTTC.